This TCR beta chain emerged from a study of CD8 T cells in Susac syndrome. TCR beta from blood CD8+ and CD4+ T cells was sequenced. RNA amounts of roughly 0.45 to 1 ug underwent reverse transcription with random hexamers. An immunoSEQ multiplex PCR amplified TCR beta CDR3 over 54 Vbeta and 13 Jbeta. TCRdb recomputed calls from the immunoSEQ multiplex PCR reads with MiXCR, one row per CDR3 protein. The sample gives more than 110,000 distinct CDR3 sequences, nearly 95% of which show up once; 0.27% is in the top ten. The clonotype was recovered from a human donor in good health. Source material: CD8+ T cells from PBMCs.

In nucleotides, the CDR3 is TGCAGTGCTAGACGCAGGGGATTCACCCCCAATGAGCAGTTCTTC. Encoded protein: CSARRRGFTPNEQFF. The chain employs TRBV20-1 and TRBJ2-1; weak D call: TRBD1 (6 bases). The CDR3 consists of 15 residues. Deletions cut 2 bases from V and 6 bases from J, with 17 bases between. Germline V gives CDR1 DFQATT, CDR2 SNEGSKA (reference sequence).